The T cell receptor beta chain described here comes from a study of HIV-infected patients and healthy controls. Using its own MiXCR run on the 5' RACE reads, TCRdb lists one record per CDR3 protein. The data show tens of thousands of distinct CDR3 sequences, about a sixth seen once. Only a few counts were recorded for this clonotype. Germline values: CDR1 DFQATT, CDR2 SNEGSKA (reference sequence). Trimming shortened V by 3 bases and J by 11 bases, and 25 bases separated the two germline ends. The CDR3 is made up of 15 amino acids. This clonotype originated in a human donor in good health. The chain uses TRBV20-1 and TRBJ1-1; TRBD1 might be the D (6 bases). Input material: CD4+ T cells from blood. The CDR3 coding sequence is TGCAGTGCTAGGCGAAGACCGGGACAAGCCTTGGAGGCTTTCTTT. Encoded protein: CSARRRPGQALEAFF.